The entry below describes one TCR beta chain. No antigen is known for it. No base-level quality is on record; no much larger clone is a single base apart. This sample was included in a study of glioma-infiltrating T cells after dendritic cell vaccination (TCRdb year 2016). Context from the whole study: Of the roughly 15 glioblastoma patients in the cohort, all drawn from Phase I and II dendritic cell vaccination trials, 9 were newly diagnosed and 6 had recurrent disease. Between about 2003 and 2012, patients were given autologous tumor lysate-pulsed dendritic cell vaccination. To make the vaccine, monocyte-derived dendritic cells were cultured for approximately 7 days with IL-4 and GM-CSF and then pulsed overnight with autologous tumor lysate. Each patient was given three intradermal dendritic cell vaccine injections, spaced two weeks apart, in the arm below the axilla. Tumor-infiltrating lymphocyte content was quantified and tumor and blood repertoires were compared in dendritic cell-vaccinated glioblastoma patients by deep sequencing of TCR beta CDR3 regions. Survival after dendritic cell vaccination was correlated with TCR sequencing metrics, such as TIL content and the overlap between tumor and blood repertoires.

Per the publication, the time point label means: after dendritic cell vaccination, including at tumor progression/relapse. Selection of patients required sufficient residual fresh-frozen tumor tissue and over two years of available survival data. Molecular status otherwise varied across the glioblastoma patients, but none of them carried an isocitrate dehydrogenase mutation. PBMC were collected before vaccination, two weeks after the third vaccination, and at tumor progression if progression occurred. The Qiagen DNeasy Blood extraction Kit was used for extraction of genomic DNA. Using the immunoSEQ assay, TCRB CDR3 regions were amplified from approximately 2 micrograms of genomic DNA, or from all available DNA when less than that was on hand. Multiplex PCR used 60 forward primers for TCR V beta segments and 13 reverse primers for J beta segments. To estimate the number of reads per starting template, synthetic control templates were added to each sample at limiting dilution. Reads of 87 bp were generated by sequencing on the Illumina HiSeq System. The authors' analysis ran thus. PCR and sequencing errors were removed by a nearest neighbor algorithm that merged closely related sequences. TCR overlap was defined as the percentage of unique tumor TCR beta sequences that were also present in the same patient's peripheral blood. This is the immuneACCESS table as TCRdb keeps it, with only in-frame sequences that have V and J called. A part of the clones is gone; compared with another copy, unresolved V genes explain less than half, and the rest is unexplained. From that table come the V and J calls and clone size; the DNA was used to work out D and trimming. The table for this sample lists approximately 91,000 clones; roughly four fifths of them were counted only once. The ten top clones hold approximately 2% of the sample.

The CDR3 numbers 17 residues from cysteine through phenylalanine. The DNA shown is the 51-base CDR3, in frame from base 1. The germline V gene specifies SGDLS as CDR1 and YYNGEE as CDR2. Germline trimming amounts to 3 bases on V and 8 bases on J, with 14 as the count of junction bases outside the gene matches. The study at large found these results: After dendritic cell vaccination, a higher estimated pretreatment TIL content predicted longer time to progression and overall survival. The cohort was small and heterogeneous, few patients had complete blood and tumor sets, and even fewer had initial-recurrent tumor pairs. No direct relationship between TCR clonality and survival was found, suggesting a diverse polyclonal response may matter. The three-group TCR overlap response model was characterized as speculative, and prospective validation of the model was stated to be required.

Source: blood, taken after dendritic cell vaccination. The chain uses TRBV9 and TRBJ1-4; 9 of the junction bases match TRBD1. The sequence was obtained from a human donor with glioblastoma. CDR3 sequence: CASSARLTGGLGEKLFF. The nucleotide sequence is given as TGTGCCAGCAGCGCCCGGTTGACAGGGGGTCTAGGGGAAAAACTGTTTTTT.